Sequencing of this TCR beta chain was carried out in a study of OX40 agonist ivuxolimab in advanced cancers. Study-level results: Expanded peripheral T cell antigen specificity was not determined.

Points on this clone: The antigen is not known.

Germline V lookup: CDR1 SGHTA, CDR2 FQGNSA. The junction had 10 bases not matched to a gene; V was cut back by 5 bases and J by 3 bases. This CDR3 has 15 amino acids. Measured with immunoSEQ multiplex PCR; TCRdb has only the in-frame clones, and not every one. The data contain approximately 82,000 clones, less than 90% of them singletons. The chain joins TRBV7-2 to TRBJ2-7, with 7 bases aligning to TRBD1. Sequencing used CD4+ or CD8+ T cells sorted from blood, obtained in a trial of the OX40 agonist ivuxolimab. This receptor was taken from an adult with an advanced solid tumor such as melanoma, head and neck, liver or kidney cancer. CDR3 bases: TGTGCCAGCAGCCGTGATAGGGGACAGAACTACGAGCAGTACTTC. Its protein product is CASSRDRGQNYEQYF.